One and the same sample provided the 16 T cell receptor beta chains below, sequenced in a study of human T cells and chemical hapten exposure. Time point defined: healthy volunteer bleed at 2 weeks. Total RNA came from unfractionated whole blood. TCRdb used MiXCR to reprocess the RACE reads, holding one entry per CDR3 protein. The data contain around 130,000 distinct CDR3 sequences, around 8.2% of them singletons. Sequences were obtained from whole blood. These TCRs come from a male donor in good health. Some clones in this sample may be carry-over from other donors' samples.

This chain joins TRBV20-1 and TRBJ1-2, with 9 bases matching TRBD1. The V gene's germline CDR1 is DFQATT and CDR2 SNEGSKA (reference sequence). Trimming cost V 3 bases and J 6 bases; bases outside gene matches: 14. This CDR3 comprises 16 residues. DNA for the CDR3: TGCAGTGCTAGTTTACCCGGACAGGGGTGGTACCATGGCTACACCTTC. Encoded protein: CSASLPGQGWYHGYTF.

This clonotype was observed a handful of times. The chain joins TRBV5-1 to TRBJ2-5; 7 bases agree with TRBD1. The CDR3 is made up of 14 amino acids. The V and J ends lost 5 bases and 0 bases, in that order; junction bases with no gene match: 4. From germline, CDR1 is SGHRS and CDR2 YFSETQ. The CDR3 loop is CASRDGQDQETQYF. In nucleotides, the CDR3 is TGCGCCAGCAGGGACGGACAGGACCAAGAGACCCAGTACTTC.

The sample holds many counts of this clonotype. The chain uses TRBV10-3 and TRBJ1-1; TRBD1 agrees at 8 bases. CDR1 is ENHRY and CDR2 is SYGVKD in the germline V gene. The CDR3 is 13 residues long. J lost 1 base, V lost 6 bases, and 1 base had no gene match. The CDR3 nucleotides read TGTGCCATCAGGGACAGGGAGAACACTGAAGCTTTCTTT. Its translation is CAIRDRENTEAFF.

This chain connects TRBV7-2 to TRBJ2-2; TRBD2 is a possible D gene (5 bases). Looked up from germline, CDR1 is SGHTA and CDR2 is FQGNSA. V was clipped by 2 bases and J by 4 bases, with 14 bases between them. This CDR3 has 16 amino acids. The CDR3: CASSLMSDFLTGELFF. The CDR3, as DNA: TGTGCCAGCAGCTTAATGTCGGACTTCCTCACCGGGGAGCTGTTTTTT.

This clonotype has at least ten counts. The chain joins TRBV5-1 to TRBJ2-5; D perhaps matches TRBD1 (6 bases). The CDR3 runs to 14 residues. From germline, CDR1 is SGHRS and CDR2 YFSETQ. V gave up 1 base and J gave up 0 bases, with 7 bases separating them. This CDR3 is CASSLRTDQETQYF. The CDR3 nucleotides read TGCGCCAGCAGCTTGCGGACAGACCAAGAGACCCAGTACTTC.

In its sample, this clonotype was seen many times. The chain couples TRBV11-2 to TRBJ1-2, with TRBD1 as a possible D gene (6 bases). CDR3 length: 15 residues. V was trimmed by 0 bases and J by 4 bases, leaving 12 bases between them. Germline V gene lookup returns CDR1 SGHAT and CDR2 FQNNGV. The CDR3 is CASSLDRGDIYGYTF. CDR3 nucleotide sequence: TGTGCCAGCAGCTTAGATAGGGGGGATATCTATGGCTACACCTTC.

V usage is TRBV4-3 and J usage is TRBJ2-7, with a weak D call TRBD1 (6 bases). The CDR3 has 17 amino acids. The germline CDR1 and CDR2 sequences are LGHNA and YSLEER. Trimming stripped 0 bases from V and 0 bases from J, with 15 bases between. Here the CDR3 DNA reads TGCGCCAGCAGCCAAGATTCAGTGGGGGCCCTCTCCTACGAGCAGTACTTC. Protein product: CASSQDSVGALSYEQYF.

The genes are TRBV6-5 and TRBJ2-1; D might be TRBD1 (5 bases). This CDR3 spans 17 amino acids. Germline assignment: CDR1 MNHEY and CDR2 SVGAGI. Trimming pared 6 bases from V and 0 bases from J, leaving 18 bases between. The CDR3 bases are TGTGCCAGCAGCTTCCTCGCTGGGGCGGACTCCTACAATGAGCAGTTCTTC. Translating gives CASSFLAGADSYNEQFF.

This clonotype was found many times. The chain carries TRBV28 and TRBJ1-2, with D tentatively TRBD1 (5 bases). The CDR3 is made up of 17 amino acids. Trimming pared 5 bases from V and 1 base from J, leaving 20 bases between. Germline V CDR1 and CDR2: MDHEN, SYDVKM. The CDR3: CASSPVPQGLLNYGYTF. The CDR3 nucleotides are TGTGCCAGCAGTCCCGTCCCCCAGGGTCTCCTTAACTATGGCTACACCTTC.

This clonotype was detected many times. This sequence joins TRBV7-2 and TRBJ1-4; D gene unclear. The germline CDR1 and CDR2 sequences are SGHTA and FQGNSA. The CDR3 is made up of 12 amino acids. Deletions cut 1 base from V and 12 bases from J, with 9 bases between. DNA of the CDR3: TGTGCCAGCAGCTTAGTTTCTCAGCAACTGTTTTTT. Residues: CASSLVSQQLFF.

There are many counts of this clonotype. The CDR3 spells CASSISASEQETQYF. In DNA form, the CDR3 reads TGTGCCAGTAGTATCTCGGCTAGCGAACAAGAGACCCAGTACTTC. The chain has TRBV19 and TRBJ2-5; the D gene is possibly TRBD2 (6 bases). CDR3 size: 15 residues. From germline, CDR1 is LNHDA and CDR2 SQIVND (reference sequence). V gave up 3 bases and J gave up 2 bases, with 13 bases separating them.

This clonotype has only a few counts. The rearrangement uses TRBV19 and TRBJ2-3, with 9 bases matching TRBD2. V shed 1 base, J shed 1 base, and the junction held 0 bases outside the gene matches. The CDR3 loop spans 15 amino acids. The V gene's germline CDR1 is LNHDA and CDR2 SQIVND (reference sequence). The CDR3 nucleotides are TGTGCCAGTAGTATAGGACTAGCGGGCACAGATACGCAGTATTTT. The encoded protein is CASSIGLAGTDTQYF.

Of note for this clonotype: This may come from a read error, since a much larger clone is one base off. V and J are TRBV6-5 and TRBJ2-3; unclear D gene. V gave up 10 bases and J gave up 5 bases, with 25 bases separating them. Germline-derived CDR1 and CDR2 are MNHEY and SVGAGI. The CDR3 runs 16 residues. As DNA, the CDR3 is TGTGCCATCAATCCACCCGGAGCCGAGTCGGGAGATACGCAGTATTTT. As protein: CAINPPGAESGDTQYF.

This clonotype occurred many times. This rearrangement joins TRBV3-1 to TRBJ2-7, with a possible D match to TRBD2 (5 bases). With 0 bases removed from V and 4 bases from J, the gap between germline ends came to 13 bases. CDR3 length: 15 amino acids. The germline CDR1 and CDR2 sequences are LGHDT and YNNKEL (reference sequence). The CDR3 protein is CASSQELGTAYEQYF. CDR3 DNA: TGTGCCAGCAGCCAAGAACTAGGAACGGCTTACGAGCAGTACTTC.

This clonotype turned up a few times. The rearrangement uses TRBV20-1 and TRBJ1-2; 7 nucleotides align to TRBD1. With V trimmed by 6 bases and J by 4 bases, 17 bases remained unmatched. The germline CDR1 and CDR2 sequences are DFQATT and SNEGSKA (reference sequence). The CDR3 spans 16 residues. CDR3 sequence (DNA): TGCAGTGCCTTAATCCCCGAGGGGGCAGGTCCCTATGGCTACACCTTC. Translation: CSALIPEGAGPYGYTF.

In DNA form, the CDR3 reads TGCAGTGCTTTAGCGGGAGTTTCCTACAATGAGCAGTTCTTC. This translates into CSALAGVSYNEQFF. The chain recombines TRBV20-1 with TRBJ2-1; TRBD2 agrees at 9 bases. The V segment lost 5 bases and the J segment 1 base; nucleotides outside the gene matches: 3. Germline CDR1 is DFQATT and CDR2 is SNEGSKA (reference sequence). The CDR3 contains 14 residues.